This T cell receptor beta chain was sequenced during a study of blood T cell repertoires in COVID-19. The CDR3 is 17 residues long. Germline V gives CDR1 SGHDT, CDR2 YYEEEE. V was clipped by 1 base and J by 0 bases; unmatched bases: 7. Authors' processing steps: Quantification of nucleated cells was approximated via reference gene primer amplification. Method: immunoSEQ multiplex PCR; TCRdb's copy keeps in-frame clones and lacks some. V and J calls and clone size are as listed in that table; D and trimming were resolved from the DNA. The sample has about 150,000 clones, 70% to 90% seen once. The material sequenced was peripheral blood. This sequence originates from a woman in her fifties or sixties with acute or convalescent COVID-19. J is TRBJ2-3 and V is TRBV5-6; 8 nucleotides line up with TRBD2. The CDR3 coding sequence is TGTGCCAGCAGCTTGACTAGCGGACCTACTAGCACAGATACGCAGTATTTT. Protein product: CASSLTSGPTSTDTQYF.